Sequencing of this T cell receptor beta chain was carried out in a study of T cell repertoires in cytomegalovirus infection. Details on this clonotype: Its target is unknown.

MiXCR was run by TCRdb on the reads, yielding one entry per CDR3 protein. The sample lists some 900,000 distinct CDR3 sequences; around a third were seen once. CDR3 size: 14 residues. V dropped 6 bases and J dropped 0 bases, with 9 bases sitting between them. Germline V gives CDR1 MNHNS, CDR2 SASEGT. The material sequenced was cultured CD8+ T cells from PBMCs, taken from culture after CMV antigen stimulation. The source is a human donor in good health (CMV status not recorded). Some clones in this sample may be carry-over from other donors' samples. V usage is TRBV6-1 and J usage is TRBJ1-5; D is uncertain. CDR3 sequence (DNA): TGTGCCAGCAGGTTGGTTTATAGCAATCAGCCCCAGCATTTT. Protein: CASRLVYSNQPQHF.